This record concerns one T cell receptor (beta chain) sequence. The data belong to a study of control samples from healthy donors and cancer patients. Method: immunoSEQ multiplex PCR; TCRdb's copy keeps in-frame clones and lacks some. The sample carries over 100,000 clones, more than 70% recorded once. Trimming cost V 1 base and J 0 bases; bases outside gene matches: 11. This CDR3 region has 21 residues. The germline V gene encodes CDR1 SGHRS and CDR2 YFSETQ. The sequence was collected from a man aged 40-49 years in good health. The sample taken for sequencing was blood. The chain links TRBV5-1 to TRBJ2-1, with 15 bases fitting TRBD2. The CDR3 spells CASSLNRLGLAGGSSYNEQFF. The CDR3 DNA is TGCGCCAGCAGCTTGAATCGCCTAGGACTAGCGGGGGGGAGCTCCTACAATGAGCAGTTCTTC.